Reported below is one T cell receptor beta chain. This sample is part of a study of blood T cell repertoires in COVID-19. Study information: PBMCs, B-cell-depleted T cells, or T cells were the source of the cDNA or gDNA that made up the material.

CDR3 length equals 12 residues. The V end lost 3 bases, the J end lost 5 bases, and 8 bases lay between the germline ends. In germline, CDR1 is KGHSH, CDR2 LQKENI. In the original workflow: Estimated nucleated cell counts came from reference gene primer amplification. This table comes from immunoSEQ multiplex PCR, and its TCRdb copy is limited to in-frame clones, with some not included. Clone size and V and J calls were adopted from that table, with D and trimming inferred from the DNA. The sample contains 91,000 or so clones, roughly 86% of which appear only once. The rearrangement joins TRBV18 to TRBJ2-7; TRBD2 is a possible D gene (5 bases). Sequencing used peripheral blood. This sequence originates from a woman aged 55-69 years in a cohort sampled during active or convalescent COVID-19. For the CDR3, the DNA is TGTGCCAGCTCACCCGCGGGCAACGAGCAGTACTTC. Translating it yields CASSPAGNEQYF.